The T cell receptor beta chain described here comes from a study of blood T cell repertoires in COVID-19. The wider study: COVID-19 samples from acute and convalescent phases originated in the United States, Italy and Spain.

CDR1 and CDR2 (germline): SEHNR, FQNEAQ (reference sequence). This CDR3 contains 15 residues. The V end lost 5 bases, the J end lost 2 bases, and 13 bases lay between the germline ends. Measured with immunoSEQ multiplex PCR; TCRdb has only the in-frame clones, and not every one. The table lists fewer than 300,000 clones, 91% of them singletons. Followed longitudinally, the Seattle patients had been enrolled during active infection. Material: peripheral blood. The receptor was isolated from a woman aged 25 to 39 with COVID-19, enrolled during active disease. The J gene is TRBJ2-1, the V gene TRBV7-9; no clear D gene. CDR3 in amino acids: CASSPSSKPYNEQFF. CDR3 in DNA: TGTGCCAGCAGCCCTTCATCTAAGCCCTACAATGAGCAGTTCTTC.